Shown below are 29 T cell receptor beta chains from a single sample sequenced in a study of low-dose radiotherapy and immunotherapy resistance in tumors (dated by TCRdb to 2022 to 2024). The sample was run on an Illumina HiSeq 2500. First-strand cDNA was synthesized using Superscript III and a set of TRAV- and TRBV-specific primers, so that both TCRalpha and TCRbeta chains were covered. TCRs were amplified for 15 to 20 PCR cycles with Phusion, using a constant-region primer paired with the adapter attached to the V primers. Clones were called with MiXCR by TCRdb after fastp trimmed the public reads at Q25, and only in-frame beta chains were retained. Every entry covers one CDR3 protein and lists the most common genes and DNA from its rows. This sample lists 65,000 to 90,000 distinct CDR3 sequences; approximately 17% were detected once. The ten largest account for about 5.9% of the sample. The time point label corresponds to: before trial treatment.

The sequenced sample was PBMCs, obtained before treatment. All receptors derive from a male donor with prostate cancer.

This rearrangement joins TRBV4-2 to TRBJ2-1; 12 nucleotides match TRBD2. The CDR3 is 17 amino acids. Germline CDR1 reads LGHNA; CDR2 reads YNFKEQ. Trimming took 0 bases from V and 0 from J; bases not matched to a gene: 0. The CDR3 DNA reads TGTGCCAGCAGCCAAGAGACTAGCGGGAGCTCCTACAATGAGCAGTTCTTC. Its protein is CASSQETSGSSYNEQFF.

This clonotype was seen repeatedly, ten times or more. The CDR3 DNA reads TGTGCCAGCAGTGTGGTCACAGGTTCGTCTACCGTTTACGAGCAGTACTTC. Protein sequence: CASSVVTGSSTVYEQYF. The chain joins TRBV2 to TRBJ2-7; a possible D gene is TRBD1 (5 bases). CDR1 and CDR2 (germline): SNHLY, FYNNEI. V was cut by 4 bases and J by 4 bases, with 23 bases left in between. The CDR3 loop spans 17 amino acids.

This clonotype was seen repeatedly, ten times or more. The V gene is TRBV4-1, the J gene TRBJ2-3; 12 bases are a match to TRBD1. The CDR3 loop spans 17 amino acids. Trimming took 2 bases from V and 3 from J; bases not matched to a gene: 6. Germline CDR1 and CDR2: MGHRA and YSYEKL. The DNA of the CDR3 is TGCGCCAGCAGCCAAACCGGGACAGGGGGCGCTACAGATACGCAGTATTTT. It specifies CASSQTGTGGATDTQYF.

There are many counts of this clonotype. The chain uses TRBV4-3 and TRBJ2-2, with 9 positions matching TRBD2. Unmatched junction bases numbered 4, after V lost 0 bases and J lost 11 bases. This CDR3 is built from 14 residues. Germline CDR1 and CDR2: LGHNA and YSLEER. DNA of the CDR3: TGCGCCAGCAGCCAAGATAGCGGGGGAGTAGAGCTGTTTTTT. Its translation: CASSQDSGGVELFF.

This clonotype was detected ten times or more. The CDR3 loop reads CASRLRGGNTEAFF. The CDR3 DNA is TGTGCCAGCAGACTGCGGGGAGGGAACACTGAAGCTTTCTTT. The chain links TRBV28 to TRBJ1-1; D gene uncertain. Trimming stripped 6 bases from V and 1 base from J, with 12 bases between. Germline V gene sequence: CDR1 MDHEN, CDR2 SYDVKM. The CDR3 contains 14 residues.

In its sample, this clonotype was seen many times. V gene TRBV5-5 combines with J gene TRBJ2-3; 11 bases agree with TRBD2. Losses at the gene ends were 0 bases for V and 5 bases for J; bases not matched to a gene: 5. CDR1 and CDR2 (germline): SGHKS, YYEKEE (reference sequence). The CDR3 totals 16 residues. In DNA, the CDR3 is TGTGCCAGCAGCTTGGTGCTAGCGGGAGGAGTAGATACGCAGTATTTT. Translation: CASSLVLAGGVDTQYF. The full variable domain, in which reference TRBV5-5 and TRBJ2-3 provide the parts outside the CDR3, is DAGVTQSPTHLIKTRGQQVTLRCSPISGHKSVSWYQQVLGQGPQFIFQYYEKEERGRGNFPDRFSARQFPNYSSELNVNALLLGDSALYLCASSLVLAGGVDTQYFGPGTRLTVL.

The sample holds many counts of this clonotype. The chain recombines TRBV7-3 with TRBJ2-1; D unresolved. CDR3 length equals 15 residues. Germline-derived CDR1 and CDR2 are SGHTA and FQGTGA. The V end lost 5 bases, the J end lost 4 bases, and 15 bases lay between the germline ends. In DNA form, the CDR3 reads TGTGCCAGCAGCCTCTCGGAGTCAGGTTACAATGAGCAGTTCTTC. Its translation is CASSLSESGYNEQFF.

The V call is TRBV20-1, the J call TRBJ2-1; TRBD2 agrees at 15 bases. The germline gives CDR1 DFQATT, CDR2 SNEGSKA (reference sequence). This CDR3 is 16 amino acids long. Here the CDR3 DNA reads TGCAGCGCCGGGACTAGCGGGAGGAACCCCTACAATGAGCAGTTCTTC. Protein: CSAGTSGRNPYNEQFF.

There are many counts of this clonotype. The chain combines TRBV20-1 with TRBJ2-3, with 7 bases lining up with TRBD2. Germline V gene lookup returns CDR1 DFQATT and CDR2 SNEGSKA (reference sequence). J gave up 2 bases and V 3 bases, and 2 bases lay outside the gene matches. This CDR3 spans 13 amino acids. For the CDR3, the DNA is TGCAGTGCTAGCGGGGGGAACACAGATACGCAGTATTTT. Translated: CSASGGNTDTQYF.

This clonotype was recorded many times. The rearrangement joins TRBV5-1 to TRBJ2-7; 7 bases agree with TRBD2. In germline, CDR1 is SGHRS, CDR2 YFSETQ. The junction had 9 bases not matched to a gene; V was cut back by 4 bases and J by 2 bases. CDR3 length: 15 residues. The chain's CDR3 is CASSVAGTNTYEQYF. For the CDR3, the DNA is TGCGCCAGCAGCGTAGCCGGGACTAACACCTACGAGCAGTACTTC.

This clonotype was recorded at least ten times. The genes are TRBV30 and TRBJ1-1, with 8 bases aligning to TRBD1. The trim removed 7 bases at V and 6 bases at J, leaving 13 bases unmatched. In germline, CDR1 is GTSNPN, CDR2 SVGIG (reference sequence). This CDR3 has 14 residues. In DNA, the CDR3 is TGTGCCTCCCTCAGGGGGCACTGGGTAGCTGAAGCTTTCTTT. The encoded protein is CASLRGHWVAEAFF.

The CDR3 loop reads CSAAYRPLGSSYNEQFF. CDR3 coding DNA: TGCAGTGCTGCATACCGACCTCTAGGAAGCTCCTACAATGAGCAGTTCTTC. The chain links TRBV20-1 to TRBJ2-1; D unclear. The CDR3 has 17 residues. V gave up 5 bases and J gave up 0 bases, with 20 bases separating them. Germline V gives CDR1 DFQATT, CDR2 SNEGSKA (reference sequence).

This clonotype was picked up many times. The genes are TRBV7-9 and TRBJ1-1; no clear D gene. This CDR3 contains 15 residues. V was pared by 5 bases and J by 4 bases, with 17 bases between. Germline lookup yields CDR1 SEHNR and CDR2 FQNEAQ (reference sequence). The CDR3 is CASSPTGGFGTEAFF. The CDR3 coding sequence is TGTGCCAGCAGCCCCACGGGCGGGTTTGGCACTGAAGCTTTCTTT.

In its sample, this clonotype was seen many times. The rearrangement links TRBV6-5 to TRBJ2-1, with D perhaps matching TRBD2 (6 bases). V lost 2 bases to trimming and J lost 1 base, with 9 bases between them. The CDR3 spans 15 residues. Germline CDR1 and CDR2: MNHEY and SVGAGI. In DNA, the CDR3 is TGTGCCAGCAGTTACGGTGGGACTTCCTACAATGAGCAGTTCTTC. Translated: CASSYGGTSYNEQFF.

The table lists this clonotype with many counts. J is TRBJ1-5 and V is TRBV20-1; 9 nucleotides agree with TRBD1. This CDR3 is built from 14 residues. Germline V lookup: CDR1 DFQATT, CDR2 SNEGSKA (reference sequence). After removal of 5 bases from V and 3 bases from J, the junction contained 5 bases not matched to a gene. The CDR3 DNA reads as TGCAGTGCTGGGGGACAGGGCGACAATCAGCCCCAGCATTTT. Amino acids: CSAGGQGDNQPQHF.

In its sample, this clonotype was seen many times. The DNA of the CDR3 is TGTGCCAGCAGCCCTAGTGGGGGAGCCACCGGGGAGCTGTTTTTT. It encodes CASSPSGGATGELFF. The J gene is TRBJ2-2, the V gene TRBV11-3, with D perhaps given as TRBD1 or TRBD2 (5 bases each). CDR1 is SGHNT, CDR2 YENEEA, per germline. The ends were cut back, 5 bases at V and 4 bases at J, with 14 bases in the middle. This CDR3 comprises 15 residues.

This clonotype occurred many times. The rearrangement uses TRBV20-1 and TRBJ1-2; 7 positions match TRBD1. The CDR3 totals 15 residues. The germline CDR1 and CDR2 sequences are DFQATT and SNEGSKA (reference sequence). The V and J ends lost 0 bases and 8 bases, in that order; junction bases with no gene match: 12. CDR3 bases: TGCAGTGCTAGAGAGCCCCAGGGGGGGCCGATGGGCTACACCTTC. Translating it yields CSAREPQGGPMGYTF.

The sample holds many counts of this clonotype. The chain is built from TRBV7-2 and TRBJ2-7; possibly TRBD2 for D (6 bases). The CDR3 extends over 13 amino acids. V was shortened by 5 bases and J by 6 bases, with 14 bases between the two germline ends. The germline gives CDR1 SGHTA, CDR2 FQGNSA. CDR3: CASSGDFSGEQYF. The CDR3 coding sequence is TGTGCCAGCAGCGGGGACTTCTCTGGCGAGCAGTACTTC.

There are many counts of this clonotype. The chain carries TRBV7-2 and TRBJ2-2, with TRBD1 as a possible D gene (6 bases). V was shortened by 1 base and J by 6 bases, with 12 bases between the two germline ends. The CDR3 consists of 15 residues. The germline V gene encodes CDR1 SGHTA and CDR2 FQGNSA. Here the CDR3 reads CASSLEGTSSGELFF. CDR3 bases: TGTGCCAGCAGCTTAGAGGGGACATCGTCCGGGGAGCTGTTTTTT.

The V and J genes are TRBV28 and TRBJ2-7; 11 nucleotides match TRBD1. Germline V gives CDR1 MDHEN, CDR2 SYDVKM. V lost 9 bases and J lost 6; bases outside the gene matches: 13. The CDR3 runs 15 residues. For the CDR3, the DNA is TGTGCCAGTTGGCTCGGAGGGACAGGGGGGAGCGAGCAGTACTTC. Translation gives CASWLGGTGGSEQYF.

This clonotype occurred many times. The chain joins TRBV28 to TRBJ1-1; 7 positions match TRBD1. Germline V gene sequence: CDR1 MDHEN, CDR2 SYDVKM. After removal of 6 bases from V and 5 bases from J, the junction contained 15 bases not matched to a gene. CDR3 length: 16 amino acids. DNA for the CDR3: TGTGCCAGCAGGCCCCAGGGGGAGGGGCTAAGGACTGAAGCTTTCTTT. It specifies CASRPQGEGLRTEAFF.

The sample holds many counts of this clonotype. V is TRBV28 and J is TRBJ2-3, with unresolved D. The CDR3 loop spans 15 amino acids. CDR1 MDHEN and CDR2 SYDVKM come from the germline V gene. Trimming removed 6 bases from V and 5 bases from J, with 18 bases in between. CDR3 region: CASSSPATHGDTQYF. The CDR3 region has the DNA TGTGCCAGCAGCTCCCCGGCTACCCATGGAGATACGCAGTATTTT.

This clonotype was recorded many times. As DNA, the CDR3 is TGTGCCAGCAGGGGACCCGACAGCAGCTCCTACAATGAGCAGTTCTTC. Translation gives CASRGPDSSSYNEQFF. The gene calls are TRBV7-9 and TRBJ2-1; the D gene could be TRBD1 or TRBD2 (5 bases each). V gave up 6 bases and J gave up 0 bases, with 15 bases separating them. The CDR3 has 16 residues. Germline values: CDR1 SEHNR, CDR2 FQNEAQ (reference sequence).

V and J are TRBV4-3 and TRBJ2-1; maybe TRBD1 (6 bases). V lost 0 bases and J 4 bases, leaving 19 bases between the germline ends. The CDR3 totals 18 residues. Germline assignment: CDR1 LGHNA and CDR2 YSLEER. CDR3 loop: CASSQEPVGATTYNEQFF. The DNA for the CDR3 is TGCGCCAGCAGCCAAGAACCCGTGGGGGCAACCACATACAATGAGCAGTTCTTC.

This CDR3 is CASSGAVHETQYF. For the CDR3, the DNA is TGTGCCAGCAGTGGGGCGGTCCATGAGACCCAGTACTTC. The chain employs TRBV28 and TRBJ2-5; D possibly corresponds to TRBD1 (5 bases). Germline V gives CDR1 MDHEN, CDR2 SYDVKM. The CDR3 contains 13 residues. V dropped 5 bases and J dropped 5 bases, with 12 bases sitting between them.

In regard to this clonotype: With only one base between it and a far larger clone, this is likely a read error. The chain combines TRBV5-1 with TRBJ2-1; 8 bases are a match to TRBD1. The germline gives CDR1 SGHRS, CDR2 YFSETQ. The CDR3 sequence is 11 residues long. The CDR3 DNA reads as TGTGCCAGCAGCGACAGGGGCGATCAGTTCTTC. Translated: CASSDRGDQFF. Combining the CDR3 with reference TRBV5-1 and TRBJ2-1 gives the whole variable domain KAGVTQTPRYLIKTRGQQVTLSCSPISGHRSVSWYQQTPGQGLQFLFEYFSETQRNKGNFPGRFSGRQFSNSRSEMNVSTLELGDSALYLCASSDRGDQFFGPGTRLTVL.

The genes are TRBV9 and TRBJ2-5, with TRBD2 matching 14 bases. Trimming at V came to 8 bases and at J to 4 bases, leaving 1 base not matched to a gene. This CDR3 has 13 amino acids. The germline V gene encodes CDR1 SGDLS and CDR2 YYNGEE. The CDR3 sequence is CARTSGGGETQYF. The DNA for the CDR3 is TGTGCCAGGACTAGCGGGGGGGGAGAGACCCAGTACTTC.

The chain has TRBV4-1 and TRBJ2-7; weak D call: TRBD2 (5 bases). The CDR3 is 15 residues long. Germline V lookup: CDR1 MGHRA, CDR2 YSYEKL. V was clipped by 5 bases and J by 3 bases, with 17 bases between them. In DNA, the CDR3 is TGCGCCAGCAGCTACCACGGACTCGACAACTACGAGCAGTACTTC. It yields the protein CASSYHGLDNYEQYF.

As to this clonotype: This likely stems from a read error, as it lies one base from a far larger clone. V usage is TRBV6-1 and J usage is TRBJ2-1; 9 nucleotides line up with TRBD1. V shed 5 bases, J shed 6 bases, and the junction held 11 bases outside the gene matches. This CDR3 has 16 amino acids. The germline gives CDR1 MNHNS, CDR2 SASEGT. DNA for the CDR3: TGTGCCAGCAGTTTCGACACCGGGACAGGGATCAATGAGCAGTTCTTC. Encoded protein: CASSFDTGTGINEQFF.